The following is a T cell receptor (beta chain) sequence with its context. The entry originates in a study of blood T cell repertoires in COVID-19. Trimming took off 5 bases at V and 3 bases at J, with 10 bases between the two ends. CDR3 length: 13 amino acids. Assay: immunoSEQ multiplex PCR; the TCRdb copy retains only in-frame clones and omits some. Of a few hundred thousand clones in the sample, around 87% were seen once. The sample was peripheral blood. The V call is TRBV12-3 or TRBV12-4, the J call TRBJ1-1; D uncertain. The source is a woman in her seventies with active or convalescent COVID-19. For the CDR3, the DNA is TGTGCCAGCAGTCCTATGTTGTACACTGAAGCTTTCTTT. Amino acids: CASSPMLYTEAFF.